This T cell receptor beta chain was sequenced in a study of shared clonotypes between healthy human individuals. Turning to the study itself: Three plates each covered CD4 naive and memory; CD8 naive two, CD8 memory one.

Repertoires were generated with immunoSEQ multiplex PCR, while TCRdb's copy carries only in-frame clones and drops some. The sample has 500,000 to 550,000 clones, about 96% seen once. From germline, CDR1 is SEHNR and CDR2 FQNEAQ (reference sequence). This CDR3 is 14 amino acids long. Trimming cost V 5 bases and J 6 bases, with 13 bases left between them. The clonotype originates from a woman in her 30s in good health. The chain recombines TRBV7-9 with TRBJ2-2, with D possibly TRBD1 on 6 matching bases. The sample was naive CD4+ T cells sorted from blood. The sample's subset: CD45RA+ positively selected. The CDR3 bases are TGTGCCAGCAGCCTACGACAGGTCGCCGGGGAGCTGTTTTTT. It is translated as CASSLRQVAGELFF.